This T cell receptor (beta chain) originates from a study of blood T cells in healthy people across ages. For the second PCR, which ran for roughly 6 to 11 cycles, a sample-barcoded 5' primer and a J-beta primer mix were used. MiXCR was run by TCRdb on the 5' RACE reads, yielding one entry per CDR3 protein. The sample includes 500,000 to 600,000 distinct CDR3 sequences, roughly 29% of them seen just once. The V segment lost 6 bases and the J segment 1 base; nucleotides outside the gene matches: 8. Per germline, CDR1 SQVTM and CDR2 ANQGSEA. CDR3 length: 14 amino acids. Donors each provided roughly 10 milliliters of peripheral blood. General study findings and limits: Estimates based on one million T cells were treated as lower bounds. There was no known CMV status for donors, so expanded clonotype changes were possibly confounded. Long-lived donors had more naive CD4+ cells and higher diversity than aged donors.

For this clonotype: Its antigen remains unidentified.

Sequenced sample: blood. This clonotype was sampled from a woman between 70 and 85 years old in good health. V and J are TRBV29-1 and TRBJ2-7, with 8 bases lining up with TRBD2. The CDR3 nucleotides read TGCAGCGTGAAAACTAGCGGAGGATCCTACGAGCAGTACTTC. Its translation: CSVKTSGGSYEQYF.